This TCR beta chain was obtained from a study of T cell therapy after organ transplantation. Study-level results: In nonresponders, large pretherapy expansions changed minimally after therapy.

Trimming cost V 0 bases and J 6 bases; bases outside gene matches: 6. The CDR3 totals 15 residues. Germline values: CDR1 SGHRS, CDR2 YFSETQ. Profiling relied on immunoSEQ multiplex PCR, and the TCRdb table lists in-frame clones only, not all of them. This table has about 48,000 clones, over 90% appearing once. As for this clone: What it binds is unknown.

The receptor comes from a human patient who had received a solid organ transplant and had CMV disease. The material sequenced was CD8+ T cells from blood, taken before autologous CMV-specific T cell therapy. The rearrangement uses TRBV5-1 and TRBJ1-5, with TRBD1 identical over 7 bases. CDR3 loop: CASSLVGAGGQPQHF. The CDR3 DNA follows: TGCGCCAGCAGCTTGGTGGGGGCAGGGGGTCAGCCCCAGCATTTT.